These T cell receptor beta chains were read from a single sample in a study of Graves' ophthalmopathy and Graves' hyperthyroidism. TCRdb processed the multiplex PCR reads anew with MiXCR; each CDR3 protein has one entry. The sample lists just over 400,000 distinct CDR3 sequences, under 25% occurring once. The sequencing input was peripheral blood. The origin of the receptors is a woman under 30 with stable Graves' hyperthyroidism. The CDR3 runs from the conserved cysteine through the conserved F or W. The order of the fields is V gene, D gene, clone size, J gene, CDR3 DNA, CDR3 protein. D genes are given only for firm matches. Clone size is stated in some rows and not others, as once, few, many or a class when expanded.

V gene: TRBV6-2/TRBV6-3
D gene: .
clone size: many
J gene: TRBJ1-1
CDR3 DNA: TGTGCCAGCAGTTACCCCCGGGGCGGGGTGAACACTGAAGCTTTCTTT
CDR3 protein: CASSYPRGGVNTEAFF

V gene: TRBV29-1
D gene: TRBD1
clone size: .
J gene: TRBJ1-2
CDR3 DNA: TGCAGCGCAGGACAGGGGGCGAGCTATGGCTACACCTTC
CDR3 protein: CSAGQGASYGYTF

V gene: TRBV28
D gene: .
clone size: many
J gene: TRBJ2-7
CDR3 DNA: TGTGCCAGCGTTAAGACGTCCCCCTACGAGCAGTACTTC
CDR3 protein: CASVKTSPYEQYF

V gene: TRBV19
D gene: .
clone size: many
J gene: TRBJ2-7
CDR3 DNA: TGTGCCAGTAGCCTCGGTCTGGGTCGCTACGAGCAGTACTTC
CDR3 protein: CASSLGLGRYEQYF

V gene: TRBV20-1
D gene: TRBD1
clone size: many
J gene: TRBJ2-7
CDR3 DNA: TGCAGTGCTAGAGCCGGGACAGGGGGCGACTACGAGCAGTACTTC
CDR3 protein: CSARAGTGGDYEQYF

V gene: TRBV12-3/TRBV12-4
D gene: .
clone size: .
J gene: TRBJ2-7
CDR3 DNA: TGTGCCAGCAGTTCCCACCTCACGTTTATAGGGAACTACGATCAGTACTTC
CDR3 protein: CASSSHLTFIGNYDQYF

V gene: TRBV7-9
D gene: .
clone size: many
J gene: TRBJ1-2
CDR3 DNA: TGTGCCAGCAGCTCGACGGGGGTTGGCTATGGCTACACCTTC
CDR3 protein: CASSSTGVGYGYTF

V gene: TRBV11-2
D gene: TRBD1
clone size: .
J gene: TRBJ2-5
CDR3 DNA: TGTGCCAGCAGCTTAGGGGGACAGGGGTCGACCCAGTACTTC
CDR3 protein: CASSLGGQGSTQYF

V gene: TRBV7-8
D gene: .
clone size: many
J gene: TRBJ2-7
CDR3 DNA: TGTGCCAGCAGCTTGGGGCGGGGATCCTACGAGCAGTACTTC
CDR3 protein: CASSLGRGSYEQYF

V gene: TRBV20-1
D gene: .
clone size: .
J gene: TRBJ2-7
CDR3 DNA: TGCAGTGCTAACATGGATGGGTACGAGCAGTACTTC
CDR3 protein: CSANMDGYEQYF

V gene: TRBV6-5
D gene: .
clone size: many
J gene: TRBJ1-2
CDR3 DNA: TGTGCCAGCAGATTACCGGGGAACTATGGCTACACCTTC
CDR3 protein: CASRLPGNYGYTF

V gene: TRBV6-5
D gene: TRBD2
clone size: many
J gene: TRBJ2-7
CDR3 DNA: TGTGCCAGCCGAGGACTAGCCATCTACGAGCAGTACTTC
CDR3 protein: CASRGLAIYEQYF

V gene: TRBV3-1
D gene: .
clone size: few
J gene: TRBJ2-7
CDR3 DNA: TGTGCCAGCAGCCAAGTTGACACTTCCCGGCAGTACTTC
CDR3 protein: CASSQVDTSRQYF

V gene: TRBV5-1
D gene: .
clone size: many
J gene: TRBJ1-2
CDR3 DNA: TGCGCCAGCAGCCCGGAGGTCAATAACTATGGCTACACCTTC
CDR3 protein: CASSPEVNNYGYTF

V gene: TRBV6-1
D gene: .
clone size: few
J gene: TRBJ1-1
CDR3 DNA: TGTGCCAGCAGTGCAACCGGGGGGTCGGGTACTGAAGCTTTCTTT
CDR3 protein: CASSATGGSGTEAFF

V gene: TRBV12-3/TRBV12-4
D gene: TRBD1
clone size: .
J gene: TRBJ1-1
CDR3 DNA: TGTGCCAGCAGTTCGACAGGGGGCCAAGCTTTCTTT
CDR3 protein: CASSSTGGQAFF

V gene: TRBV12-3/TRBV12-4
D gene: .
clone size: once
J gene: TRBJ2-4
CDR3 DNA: TGTGCCAGCAGTCCAACTAGGGTCTCTAGAAACATTCAGTACTTC
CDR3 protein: CASSPTRVSRNIQYF

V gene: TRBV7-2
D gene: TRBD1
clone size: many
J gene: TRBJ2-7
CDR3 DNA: TGTGCCAGCAGGCGGACAGGACAGTACGAGCAGTACTTC
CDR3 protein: CASRRTGQYEQYF

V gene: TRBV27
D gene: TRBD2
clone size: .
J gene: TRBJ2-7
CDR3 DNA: TGTGCCAGCAGTTTATTCCCTAGCGGGGCCTACGAGCAGTACTTC
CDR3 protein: CASSLFPSGAYEQYF

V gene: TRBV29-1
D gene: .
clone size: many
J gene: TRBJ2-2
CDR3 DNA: TGCAGCGTTGGGCGGACGAACACCGGGGAGCTGTTTTTT
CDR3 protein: CSVGRTNTGELFF

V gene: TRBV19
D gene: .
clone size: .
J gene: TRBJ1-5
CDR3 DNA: TGTGCCAGTAGTATATTGAGTCCGGATGTGGACAATCAGCCCCAGCATTTT
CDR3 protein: CASSILSPDVDNQPQHF

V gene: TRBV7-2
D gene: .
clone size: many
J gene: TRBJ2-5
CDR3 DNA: TGTGCCAGCAGCTTAAGCTCGCCAGGGACGGAGACCCAGTACTTC
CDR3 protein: CASSLSSPGTETQYF

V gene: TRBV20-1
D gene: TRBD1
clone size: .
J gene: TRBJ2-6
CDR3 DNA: TGCAGTGCTGCCGGGACAGGGAGCCCTGGGGCCAACGTCCTGACTTTC
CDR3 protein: CSAAGTGSPGANVLTF

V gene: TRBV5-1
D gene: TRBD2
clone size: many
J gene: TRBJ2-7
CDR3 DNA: TGCGCCAGCAGCTTCGTAGCGGGAGGATGGGAGCAGTACTTC
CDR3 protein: CASSFVAGGWEQYF

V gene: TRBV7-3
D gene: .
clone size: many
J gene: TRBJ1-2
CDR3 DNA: TGTGCCAGCAGCTTAACGTCCGGTGAAAACTATGGCTACACCTTC
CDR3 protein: CASSLTSGENYGYTF

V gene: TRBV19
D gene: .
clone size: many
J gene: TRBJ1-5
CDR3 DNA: TGTGCCAGTAGGTACGGATACAATCAGCCCCAGCATTTT
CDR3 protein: CASRYGYNQPQHF

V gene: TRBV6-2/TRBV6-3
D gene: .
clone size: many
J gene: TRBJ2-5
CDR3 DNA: TGTGCCAGCAGTTACGGAGAGACCAAGTACTTC
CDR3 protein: CASSYGETKYF

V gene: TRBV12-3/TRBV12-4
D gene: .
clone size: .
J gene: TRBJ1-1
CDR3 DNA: TGTGCCAGCAGTTCATACATCTCGAGGAATGACGCTTTCTTT
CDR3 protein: CASSSYISRNDAFF

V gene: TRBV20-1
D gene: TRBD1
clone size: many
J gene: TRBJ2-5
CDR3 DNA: TGCAGTGCTGTTTTGACCGGGACAGGGGAGTACTTC
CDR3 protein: CSAVLTGTGEYF

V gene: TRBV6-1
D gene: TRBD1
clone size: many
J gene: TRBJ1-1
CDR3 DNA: TGTGCCAGCAGAACTCAGGGGGCCTACACTGAAGCTTTCTTT
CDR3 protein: CASRTQGAYTEAFF

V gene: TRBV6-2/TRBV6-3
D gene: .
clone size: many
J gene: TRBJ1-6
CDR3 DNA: TGTGCCAGCACACAGGTGGGGGACTCCTCCTATAATTCACCCCTCCACTTT
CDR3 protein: CASTQVGDSSYNSPLHF

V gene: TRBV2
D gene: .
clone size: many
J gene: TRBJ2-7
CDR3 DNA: TGTGCCAGCAGTGAAGTGTGGGGTAACGAGCAGTACTTC
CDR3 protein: CASSEVWGNEQYF

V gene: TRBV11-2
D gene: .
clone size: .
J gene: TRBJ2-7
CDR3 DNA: TGTGCCAGCAGCCAAGTACAGGGACAGTACTTC
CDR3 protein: CASSQVQGQYF

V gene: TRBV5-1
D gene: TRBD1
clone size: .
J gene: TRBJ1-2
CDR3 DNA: TGCGCCAGCAGCCCCGGACAGGGCTTTGGAGCCATCGACTACACCTTC
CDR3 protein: CASSPGQGFGAIDYTF

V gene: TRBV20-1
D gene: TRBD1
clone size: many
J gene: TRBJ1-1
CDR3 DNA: TGCAGTGCTAGGGCCCCCGGGACAGGGGCTGAAGCTTTCTTT
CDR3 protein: CSARAPGTGAEAFF

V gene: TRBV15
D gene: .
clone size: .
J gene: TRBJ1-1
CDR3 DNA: TGTGCCACCAGGACGGGACACTTGAACACTGAAGCTTTCTTT
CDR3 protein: CATRTGHLNTEAFF

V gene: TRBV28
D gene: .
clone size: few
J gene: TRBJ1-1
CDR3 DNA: TGTGCCAGCTTCTCGGGCACATTGAACACTGAGGCTTTCTTT
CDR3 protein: CASFSGTLNTEAFF

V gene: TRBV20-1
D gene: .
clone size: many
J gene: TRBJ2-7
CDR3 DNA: TGCAGTGCTAGTCTTGCGTCAAGCTCCTACGAGCAGTACTTC
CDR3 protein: CSASLASSSYEQYF

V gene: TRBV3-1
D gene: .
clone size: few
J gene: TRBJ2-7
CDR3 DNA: TGTGCCAGCAGCGTCGGAGGGGACTACGAGCAGTACTTC
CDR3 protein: CASSVGGDYEQYF

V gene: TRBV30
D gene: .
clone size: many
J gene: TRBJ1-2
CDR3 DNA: TGTGCCTGGAGTAGGCAGACCCACTATGGCTACACCTTC
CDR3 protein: CAWSRQTHYGYTF

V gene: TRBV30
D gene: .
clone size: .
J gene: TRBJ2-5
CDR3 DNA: TGTGCCTGGAGGGGAACCGGGGCCCAGTACTTC
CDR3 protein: CAWRGTGAQYF

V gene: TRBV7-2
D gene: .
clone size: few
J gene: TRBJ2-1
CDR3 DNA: TGTGCCAGCAGCTTGGGCGGGCCCCGGTCAGGGGAGAAGTTCTTC
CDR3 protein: CASSLGGPRSGEKFF

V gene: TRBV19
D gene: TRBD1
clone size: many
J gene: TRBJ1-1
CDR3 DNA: TGTGCCAGTAGTGATATTACGGGACAGGGCTGGACTGAAGCTTTCTTT
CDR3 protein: CASSDITGQGWTEAFF

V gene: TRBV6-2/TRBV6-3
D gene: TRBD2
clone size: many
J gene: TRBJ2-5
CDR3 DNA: TGTGCCAGCAGCAACTCAGCGGGAGGGCCCCAAGAGACCCAGTACTTC
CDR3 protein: CASSNSAGGPQETQYF

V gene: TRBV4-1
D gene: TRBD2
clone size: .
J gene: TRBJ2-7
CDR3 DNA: TGCGCCAGCAGTCTACTAAGCGGGACCTCCTACGAGCAGTACTTC
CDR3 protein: CASSLLSGTSYEQYF

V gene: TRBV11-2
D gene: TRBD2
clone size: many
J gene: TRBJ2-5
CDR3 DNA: TGTGCCAGCAGCTTACTAGCGGGGGAGACCCAGTACTTC
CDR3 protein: CASSLLAGETQYF

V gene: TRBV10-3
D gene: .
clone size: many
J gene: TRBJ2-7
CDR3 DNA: TGTGCCATCAGTGAGTCTCCCGCAGCCTACGAGCAGTACTTC
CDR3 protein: CAISESPAAYEQYF

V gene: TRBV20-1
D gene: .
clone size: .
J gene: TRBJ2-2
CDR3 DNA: TGCAGTGCTAGGCCCCCAGGTGGATTGGGCACCGGGGAGCTGTTTTTT
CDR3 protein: CSARPPGGLGTGELFF